Listed below are T cell receptor beta chains from one sample, sequenced in a study of cytomegalovirus exposure and HLA in healthy donors. Data came from immunoSEQ multiplex PCR; TCRdb stores just in-frame clones and leaves some out. Seen here are 200,000 to 250,000 clones, about 93% observed once, and the top ten hold roughly 1%. Sequencing was done on a sample of PBMCs. The source of these receptors is a young woman in good health and CMV-seronegative. Each CDR3 is given with its conserved first and last residue. A D gene is named only where the DNA matches it firmly. Clone sizes are given selectively: once, few, many, or a class where the clone is expanded.

j_gene: TRBJ2-3; abundance: -; d_gene: TRBD2; v_gene: TRBV6-6; CDR3nt: TGTGCCAGCAGTTATTCCGGGAGGACCTACACAGATACGCAGTATTTT; CDR3aa: CASSYSGRTYTDTQYF
j_gene: TRBJ2-7; abundance: -; d_gene: -; v_gene: TRBV20-1; CDR3nt: TGCAGTGCTAGATCCAAATACGAGCAGTACTTC; CDR3aa: CSARSKYEQYF
j_gene: TRBJ1-1; abundance: -; d_gene: TRBD1; v_gene: TRBV30; CDR3nt: TGTGCCTGGAGTATGGGACAGGCGAACACTGAAGCTTTCTTT; CDR3aa: CAWSMGQANTEAFF
j_gene: TRBJ1-5; abundance: -; d_gene: TRBD1; v_gene: TRBV7-9; CDR3nt: TGTGCCAGCAGCCCCATCGACAGGGGGAGCAATCAGCCCCAGCATTTT; CDR3aa: CASSPIDRGSNQPQHF
j_gene: TRBJ1-5; abundance: -; d_gene: -; v_gene: TRBV7-8; CDR3nt: TGTGCCAGCAGCTTATATTCAGAGCCCCAGCATTTT; CDR3aa: CASSLYSEPQHF
j_gene: TRBJ2-3; abundance: -; d_gene: TRBD2; v_gene: TRBV7-2; CDR3nt: TGTGCCAGCAGCTTAGGGGAGGGGCTGGGAGATACGCAGTATTTT; CDR3aa: CASSLGEGLGDTQYF
j_gene: TRBJ1-1; abundance: once; d_gene: TRBD1; v_gene: TRBV25-1; CDR3nt: TGTGCCAGCAGTCTTACCGGGACAGGGATGTACACTGAAGCTTTCTTT; CDR3aa: CASSLTGTGMYTEAFF
j_gene: TRBJ1-1; abundance: -; d_gene: -; v_gene: TRBV5-6; CDR3nt: TGTGCCAGCAGCTTGGTCGGGGGGACGAACACTGAAGCTTTCTTT; CDR3aa: CASSLVGGTNTEAFF
j_gene: TRBJ2-3; abundance: -; d_gene: -; v_gene: TRBV28; CDR3nt: TGTGCCAGCAGTCCCCAGACAGATACGCAGTATTTT; CDR3aa: CASSPQTDTQYF
j_gene: TRBJ2-5; abundance: once; d_gene: -; v_gene: TRBV5-4; CDR3nt: TGTGCCAGCAGCTTGGTTAGATCAGCGGGAGAGACCCAGTACTTC; CDR3aa: CASSLVRSAGETQYF
j_gene: TRBJ1-1; abundance: few; d_gene: -; v_gene: TRBV18; CDR3nt: TGTGCCAGCTCACCAGCACAGGGGAACACTGAAGCTTTCTTT; CDR3aa: CASSPAQGNTEAFF
j_gene: TRBJ2-1; abundance: -; d_gene: -; v_gene: TRBV27; CDR3nt: TGTGCCAGCAGTATGACTCTTGATGAGCAGTTCTTC; CDR3aa: CASSMTLDEQFF
j_gene: TRBJ1-4; abundance: -; d_gene: TRBD1; v_gene: TRBV5-1; CDR3nt: TGCGCCAGCAGCCCCCGGACAGGAGAGCAACTGTTTTTT; CDR3aa: CASSPRTGEQLFF
j_gene: TRBJ1-1; abundance: -; d_gene: TRBD1; v_gene: TRBV28; CDR3nt: TGTGCCAGCAGTTTTAACAGGGGGCAGGTGACTGAAGCTTTCTTT; CDR3aa: CASSFNRGQVTEAFF